The 20 T cell receptor beta chains given below trace back to one sample, sequenced in a study of early T cells in non-severe SARS-CoV-2 infection. A single record per CDR3 protein comes from TCRdb applying MiXCR to the 5' RACE reads. This repertoire shows about 59,000 distinct CDR3 sequences, less than 15% found once; its top ten account for about a tenth. Source: whole blood, taken at baseline. The receptors stem from an adult who was a healthcare worker with PCR-confirmed SARS-CoV-2 infection or an uninfected control (not recorded which).

A word on this clonotype: One junction end disagrees with the germline gene, perhaps due to a read error. V and J are TRBV19 and TRBJ1-4; 7 bases are shared with TRBD1. CDR1 is LNHDA and CDR2 is SQIVND in the germline V gene (reference sequence). The CDR3 is made up of 15 amino acids. The CDR3, as DNA: TGTGCCAGGAGTATATCGACAGGGATCGGTGAAAAACTGTTTTTT. This gives the protein CARSISTGIGEKLFF.

This clonotype was counted many times. V and J are TRBV3-1 and TRBJ2-7; D is perhaps TRBD1 or TRBD2 (5 bases each). The CDR3 is 14 amino acids. Germline-derived CDR1 and CDR2 are LGHDT and YNNKEL (reference sequence). V dropped 11 bases and J dropped 3 bases, with 20 bases sitting between them. For the CDR3, the DNA is TGTGCCCCCGATACCACCGGGGACCTCTACGAGCAGTACTTC. Protein product: CAPDTTGDLYEQYF.

Only a few counts were recorded for this clonotype. J is TRBJ1-2 and V is TRBV29-1, with a tentative D call TRBD1 (5 bases). CDR3 length: 12 amino acids. Germline V CDR1 and CDR2: SQVTM, ANQGSEA. The ends were cut back, 4 bases at V and 4 bases at J, with 10 bases in the middle. As DNA, the CDR3 is TGCAGCGTTGCGGACGGGGGCTATGGCTACACCTTC. Its translation is CSVADGGYGYTF.

This clonotype came up a few times. The chain links TRBV14 to TRBJ2-1, with 8 nucleotides matching TRBD2. CDR1 and CDR2 (germline): SGHDN, FVKESK. V lost 4 bases and J lost 4; bases outside the gene matches: 9. The CDR3 is 16 residues long. CDR3 sequence: CASSLLRGGAYNEQFF. The CDR3 DNA sequence: TGTGCCAGCAGCCTCTTACGGGGGGGAGCTTACAATGAGCAGTTCTTC. Combining the CDR3 with reference TRBV14 and TRBJ2-1 gives the whole variable domain EAGVTQFPSHSVIEKGQTVTLRCDPISGHDNLYWYRRVMGKEIKFLLHFVKESKQDESGMPNNRFLAERTGGTYSTLKVQPAELEDSGVYFCASSLLRGGAYNEQFFGPGTRLTVL.

This clonotype was seen repeatedly, ten times or more. This chain connects TRBV19 to TRBJ2-1; 12 bases are shared with TRBD2. Germline CDR1 reads LNHDA; CDR2 reads SQIVND (reference sequence). Germline trimming cut 3 bases from V and 4 bases from J; bases unmatched to any gene: 7. This CDR3 is built from 17 residues. Here the CDR3 reads CASSIGTSGQRYNEQFF. CDR3 nucleotides: TGTGCCAGTAGTATCGGGACTAGCGGGCAAAGGTACAATGAGCAGTTCTTC.

This clonotype was picked up a small number of times. The chain has TRBV19 and TRBJ1-2; D ambiguous. Trimming took 10 bases from V and 4 from J, leaving 16 bases between them. This CDR3 has 13 amino acids. Germline CDR1 and CDR2: LNHDA and SQIVND (reference sequence). This chain's CDR3 is CATSPGRAYGYTF. Written as DNA, the CDR3 is TGTGCCACCTCACCCGGACGGGCCTATGGCTACACCTTC.

In this sample, this clonotype turned up many times. The chain couples TRBV6-7 to TRBJ2-7, with 7 nucleotides matching TRBD1. TRBV6-7 falls under the ORF class, with uncertain function. This CDR3 has 14 residues. V dropped 11 bases and J dropped 5; count of bases not matched to a gene: 15. CDR3 sequence: CAGGPGTATDEQYF. CDR3 in DNA: TGTGCCGGGGGTCCAGGGACAGCCACTGACGAGCAGTACTTC.

This clonotype was counted many times. J is TRBJ2-1 and V is TRBV14; a weak D match, TRBD2 (6 bases). CDR1 is SGHDN, CDR2 FVKESK, per germline. The CDR3 is 13 residues long. Trimming took off 7 bases at V and 8 bases at J, with 15 bases between the two ends. CDR3 DNA sequence: TGTGCCAGCAATAAAGCAGGAGGGGATGAGCAGTTCTTC. Protein product: CASNKAGGDEQFF.

This clonotype appeared many times. This chain links TRBV12-3 or TRBV12-4 with TRBJ2-1, with D possibly TRBD2 on 5 matching bases. The CDR3 has 14 amino acids. Trimming removed 5 bases at V and 6 bases at J, with 14 bases between. DNA of the CDR3: TGTGCCAGCAGTCGGGATCTCGCCGTCAATGAGCAGTTCTTC. It codes for CASSRDLAVNEQFF.

The rearrangement uses TRBV21-1 and TRBJ2-7; TRBD2, as called in the table, went unchecked against the DNA. TRBV21-1 is given as a pseudogene. This CDR3 region has 17 residues. CDR3 coding DNA: TGTGCCAGCAGCAAAGGAGGGGCTAGCGGAGTGAGAGGGGAGCAGTACTTC. This encodes CASSKGGASGVRGEQYF.

This clonotype is labeled medium-sized. The chain recombines TRBV9 with TRBJ2-3; no clear D gene. CDR3 length: 11 residues. Germline V gives CDR1 SGDLS, CDR2 YYNGEE. Trimming cost V 4 bases and J 2 bases, with 2 bases left between them. CDR3 amino acids: CASSPTDTQYF. CDR3 in DNA: TGTGCCAGCAGCCCCACAGATACGCAGTATTTT. Full variable domain (remainder filled in from reference TRBV9 and TRBJ2-3): DSGVTQTPKHLITATGQRVTLRCSPRSGDLSVYWYQQSLDQGLQFLIQYYNGEERAKGNILERFSAQQFPDLHSELNLSSLELGDSALYFCASSPTDTQYFGPGTRLTVL.

V and J are TRBV11-2 and TRBJ2-5; D remains unclear. CDR1 is SGHAT, CDR2 FQNNGV, per germline. This CDR3 region has 16 residues. The ends were cut back, 1 base at V and 7 bases at J, with 19 bases in the middle. CDR3 bases: TGTGCCAGCAGCTTAGTGGCTGGCAGGTCGTCTGGGACCCAGTACTTC. This sequence encodes CASSLVAGRSSGTQYF. Combining the CDR3 with reference TRBV11-2 and TRBJ2-5 gives the whole variable domain EAGVAQSPRYKIIEKRQSVAFWCNPISGHATLYWYQQILGQGPKLLIQFQNNGVVDDSQLPKDRFSAERLKGVDSTLKIQPAKLEDSAVYLCASSLVAGRSSGTQYFGPGTRLLVL.

This clonotype occurred a few times. This chain joins TRBV18 and TRBJ2-1; D perhaps matches TRBD2 (5 bases). The CDR3 length is 13 residues. V was clipped by 3 bases and J by 6 bases, with 9 bases between them. Germline V lookup: CDR1 KGHSH, CDR2 LQKENI. The CDR3 loop reads CASSPPGVNEQFF. For the CDR3, the DNA is TGTGCCAGCTCACCCCCCGGGGTCAATGAGCAGTTCTTC.

This clonotype has at least ten counts. The V call is TRBV25-1, the J call TRBJ1-2; a possible D gene is TRBD1 (5 bases). Trimming stripped 3 bases from V and 7 bases from J, with 21 bases between. The CDR3 spans 16 residues. Per germline, CDR1 MGHDK and CDR2 SYGVNS. DNA for the CDR3: TGTGCCAGCAGTGATTTCCGGGACGGTGGTGACCCTGGCTACACCTTC. This gives the protein CASSDFRDGGDPGYTF.

There are many counts of this clonotype. V and J are TRBV7-8 and TRBJ2-7; D remains ambiguous. The germline CDR1 and CDR2 sequences are SGHVS and FQNEAQ. There are 15 residues in the CDR3. V was trimmed by 1 base and J by 0 bases, leaving 10 bases between them. CDR3 protein: CASSLGHPLSYEQYF. The CDR3, as DNA: TGTGCCAGCAGCTTAGGGCACCCCCTCTCCTACGAGCAGTACTTC.

V usage is TRBV19 and J usage is TRBJ2-4; 9 nucleotides match TRBD1. The CDR3 loop spans 15 amino acids. Germline V gives CDR1 LNHDA, CDR2 SQIVND (reference sequence). V lost 1 base, J lost 6 bases, and 4 bases stayed unmatched. The CDR3 nucleotides are TGTGCCAGTAGTATAGGGGACAGGGCGAGAAACATTCAGTACTTC. Residues: CASSIGDRARNIQYF. Drawing the rest from reference TRBV19 and TRBJ2-4, the complete variable domain is DGGITQSPKYLFRKEGQNVTLSCEQNLNHDAMYWYRQDPGQGLRLIYYSQIVNDFQKGDIAEGYSVSREKKESFPLTVTSAQKNPTAFYLCASSIGDRARNIQYFGAGTRLSVL.

The chain couples TRBV18 to TRBJ2-3; D tentatively fits TRBD1 or TRBD2 (5 bases each). Looked up from germline, CDR1 is KGHSH and CDR2 is LQKENI. CDR3 length equals 16 residues. Trimming took 0 bases from V and 0 from J, leaving 10 bases between them. For the CDR3, the DNA is TGTGCCAGCTCACCACCCCCCGGGACCAGCACAGATACGCAGTATTTT. It specifies CASSPPPGTSTDTQYF.

The chain employs TRBV6-5 and TRBJ2-1, with D possibly matching TRBD1 (6 bases). Trimming took off 6 bases at V and 0 bases at J, with 9 bases between the two ends. This CDR3 has 14 amino acids. Germline loops: CDR1 MNHEY, CDR2 SVGAGI. The CDR3: CASSGTSSYNEQFF. CDR3 DNA: TGTGCCAGCAGCGGGACAAGCTCCTACAATGAGCAGTTCTTC.

CDR3 nucleotide sequence: TGTGCCAGCAGCGCAAGAGACAGGGGGCGGTACGAGCAGTACTTC. This encodes CASSARDRGRYEQYF. The chain is built from TRBV11-2 and TRBJ2-7; 10 bases map to TRBD1. The CDR3 spans 15 residues. Looked up from germline, CDR1 is SGHAT and CDR2 is FQNNGV. The V gene end was trimmed by 5 bases and the J gene end by 4 bases; junction bases not matched to a gene: 8. Complete variable domain (other parts from reference TRBV11-2 and TRBJ2-7): EAGVAQSPRYKIIEKRQSVAFWCNPISGHATLYWYQQILGQGPKLLIQFQNNGVVDDSQLPKDRFSAERLKGVDSTLKIQPAKLEDSAVYLCASSARDRGRYEQYFGPGTRLTVT.

This clonotype was seen repeatedly, ten times or more. The chain has TRBV7-6 and TRBJ2-7; perhaps TRBD1 as D (5 bases). The CDR3 extends over 14 amino acids. Trimming took off 2 bases at V and 2 bases at J, with 10 bases between the two ends. Germline CDR1 reads SGHVS; CDR2 reads FNYEAQ. The chain's CDR3 is CASSLSAGPYEQYF. The CDR3 nucleotides are TGTGCCAGCAGCTTATCGGCAGGGCCCTACGAGCAGTACTTC.